Listed below are T cell receptor beta chains from one sample, sequenced in a study of blood T cells in healthy people across ages. TCRdb independently ran MiXCR on the 5' RACE reads; one entry per CDR3 protein. The profile covers 790,000 or so distinct CDR3 sequences, with 56% appearing a single time and around 25% taken by the ten largest. The material sequenced was blood. The receptors stem from a man aged 40-49 years in good health. Both conserved end residues are part of each CDR3. A D gene is named only where the DNA matches it firmly. Expanded clones are given a class, and other clones once, few, many or no size at all.

cdr3_nt | cdr3_aa | cdr3_length | v_call | d_call | clone_size | j_call
TGTGCCAGCAGTTCCCCCGGGACATTCACTTCGGCCACTGAAGCTTTCTTT | CASSSPGTFTSATEAFF | 17 | TRBV6-9 | NA | NA | TRBJ1-1
TGTGCCAGCAGCTTAGCAACAGGGCAGGGAGAGACCCAGTACTTC | CASSLATGQGETQYF | 15 | TRBV7-9 | NA | once | TRBJ2-5
TGTGCCAGCACCATCCCGAGAGACATCTGGGGTGAAAAACTGTTTTTT | CASTIPRDIWGEKLFF | 16 | TRBV25-1 | NA | NA | TRBJ1-4
TGCGCCAGCACCACCGAGACGCGGCCAACTAATGAAAAACTGTTTTTT | CASTTETRPTNEKLFF | 16 | TRBV4-1 | NA | NA | TRBJ1-4
TGTGCCAGCACTCCGACAGGGGGCACCTACAATGAGCAGTTCTTC | CASTPTGGTYNEQFF | 15 | TRBV7-3 | TRBD1 | few | TRBJ2-1
TGTGCCAGCAGCGTCACGGGGGCAGGCTACGAGCAGTACTTC | CASSVTGAGYEQYF | 14 | TRBV9 | NA | NA | TRBJ2-7
TGCAGCGTTGAAGGGATAGCGGGAGGGATCTCCTACAATGAGCAGTTCTTC | CSVEGIAGGISYNEQFF | 17 | TRBV29-1 | TRBD2 | NA | TRBJ2-1
TGTGCCAGCAGCCAAGTAACTACCACCGAGCAGTACTTC | CASSQVTTTEQYF | 13 | TRBV3-1 | NA | many | TRBJ2-7
TGTGCCAGCAGTTTAGGTCTAACCGGTAATGAGCAGTTCTTC | CASSLGLTGNEQFF | 14 | TRBV12-3/TRBV12-4 | NA | NA | TRBJ2-1
TGTGCCACCAGCAGAGATTCTGGACAAATCTACGAGCAGTACTTC | CATSRDSGQIYEQYF | 15 | TRBV15 | NA | few | TRBJ2-7
TGTGCCAGCAGACTCCTGACGGGAGGGAGGCACAATGAGCAGTTCTTC | CASRLLTGGRHNEQFF | 16 | TRBV7-2 | TRBD2 | once | TRBJ2-1
TGTGCCAGCAGTGGCTCCACTAGAGTAGTGGAGACCCAGTACTTC | CASSGSTRVVETQYF | 15 | TRBV6-1 | NA | NA | TRBJ2-5
TGCGCCAGCAGCCAAGTAGCGGGGGTAAACATTCAGTACTTC | CASSQVAGVNIQYF | 14 | TRBV4-3 | TRBD2 | NA | TRBJ2-4
TGCAGCGTTGTTTGGGGGTATTACGAGCAGTACTTC | CSVVWGYYEQYF | 12 | TRBV29-1 | NA | few | TRBJ2-7
TGCAGTGCTAGACAGGGGGCGGGTGGCTACACCTTC | CSARQGAGGYTF | 12 | TRBV20-1 | TRBD1 | few | TRBJ1-2
TGTGCCAGAACCGGGACAGGGGGCGACGAGCAGTACTTC | CARTGTGGDEQYF | 13 | TRBV27 | TRBD1 | many | TRBJ2-7
TGCAGCGTGTACGGGACACAAGCCAAAAACATTCAGTACTTC | CSVYGTQAKNIQYF | 14 | TRBV29-1 | NA | few | TRBJ2-4
TGTGCCAGCAGTGTAAGCAGGGTTAATAATTCACCCCTCCACTTT | CASSVSRVNNSPLHF | 15 | TRBV2 | NA | few | TRBJ1-6
TGTGCCAGCAGCTTGAAAGGACAGGGGACGGAGACCCAGTACTTC | CASSLKGQGTETQYF | 15 | TRBV5-6 | TRBD1 | NA | TRBJ2-5
TGCAGTGCCCAACCAACAGCGATAATAACTGCTAATTCACCCCTCCACTTT | CSAQPTAIITANSPLHF | 17 | TRBV20-1 | NA | NA | TRBJ1-6
TGTGCCAGCAGCCAAGATCGGAGCATCGCTAACTATGGCTACACCTTC | CASSQDRSIANYGYTF | 16 | TRBV3-1 | NA | NA | TRBJ1-2
TGTGCCATCAGTGACCAGGGCCCGAATGAAAAACTGTTTTTT | CAISDQGPNEKLFF | 14 | TRBV10-3 | NA | NA | TRBJ1-4
TGTGCCAGCAGAAACCCGGGACTAGCATTCTCAGATACGCAGTATTTT | CASRNPGLAFSDTQYF | 16 | TRBV6-5 | TRBD2 | NA | TRBJ2-3
TGTGCCAGCAGCTTCAGCTCGGGGGGCCAAGAGACCCAGTACTTC | CASSFSSGGQETQYF | 15 | TRBV28 | TRBD2 | once | TRBJ2-5
TGTGCCAGCAGCCAAGAACAGGGGGCGAGGGGCTACACCTTC | CASSQEQGARGYTF | 14 | TRBV4-2 | TRBD1 | NA | TRBJ1-2
TGTGCCAGCAGCGAGACTCTCCGGCGCAATGAGCAGTTCTTC | CASSETLRRNEQFF | 14 | TRBV7-3 | NA | NA | TRBJ2-1
TGTGCCAGCAGCCTAGTAGGGATGGGGACAGGGGGCAGCGGTGAGCAGTTCTTC | CASSLVGMGTGGSGEQFF | 18 | TRBV7-8 | TRBD1 | NA | TRBJ2-1
TGTGCCATCAGTGAGGGGGGACAACGCACAGATACGCAGTATTTT | CAISEGGQRTDTQYF | 15 | TRBV10-3 | NA | NA | TRBJ2-3
TGTGCCAGCAGCGGGTGGAGCCTTGAGACCCAGTACTTC | CASSGWSLETQYF | 13 | TRBV5-8 | NA | few | TRBJ2-5
TGTGCCACCAGCAGAGACAGGGACCTTGGGGATGGCTACACCTTC | CATSRDRDLGDGYTF | 15 | TRBV15 | NA | NA | TRBJ1-2
TGCGCCAGCAGCCAAGAGGATAGCTCTGGGGCCAACGTCCTGACTTTC | CASSQEDSSGANVLTF | 16 | TRBV4-3 | NA | NA | TRBJ2-6
TGTGCCAGCAGCTTAGGCGGGACAGGGAGGAGGAACACTGAAGCTTTCTTT | CASSLGGTGRRNTEAFF | 17 | TRBV7-9 | TRBD1 | NA | TRBJ1-1
TGTGCCAGCAGCTTAGATTACACGGCTTTCTTT | CASSLDYTAFF | 11 | TRBV11-3 | NA | NA | TRBJ1-1
TGTGCCAGCAGCGTGGGTCTATTGGAGACCCAGTACTTC | CASSVGLLETQYF | 13 | TRBV9 | NA | NA | TRBJ2-5
TGTGCCAGCAGCTTGGTAGGACAGGGCCCCTACGAGCAGTACTTC | CASSLVGQGPYEQYF | 15 | TRBV5-6 | TRBD1 | few | TRBJ2-7
TGTGCCAGCAGCCGCAACCTACTAGCGGACCTGAACAATGAGCAGTTCTTC | CASSRNLLADLNNEQFF | 17 | TRBV11-2 | TRBD2 | NA | TRBJ2-1
TGCAGCGTGTCCGGGACAGAGGATTACAACGAGCAGTTCTTC | CSVSGTEDYNEQFF | 14 | TRBV29-1 | TRBD1 | NA | TRBJ2-1
TGCGCCAGCAGCTTGGAAACAGGCTCCTACGAGCAGTACTTC | CASSLETGSYEQYF | 14 | TRBV5-1 | NA | NA | TRBJ2-7
TGTGCCAGCAGCCCCGTGACAGGGACCTACGAGCAGTACTTC | CASSPVTGTYEQYF | 14 | TRBV27 | TRBD1 | NA | TRBJ2-7
TGTGCCGGAGACAGGGGGCAAGAAACTGAAGCTTTCTTT | CAGDRGQETEAFF | 13 | TRBV28 | TRBD1 | NA | TRBJ1-1
TGCAGCGTTGAACCCAATGAGCAGTTCTTC | CSVEPNEQFF | 10 | TRBV29-1 | NA | NA | TRBJ2-1